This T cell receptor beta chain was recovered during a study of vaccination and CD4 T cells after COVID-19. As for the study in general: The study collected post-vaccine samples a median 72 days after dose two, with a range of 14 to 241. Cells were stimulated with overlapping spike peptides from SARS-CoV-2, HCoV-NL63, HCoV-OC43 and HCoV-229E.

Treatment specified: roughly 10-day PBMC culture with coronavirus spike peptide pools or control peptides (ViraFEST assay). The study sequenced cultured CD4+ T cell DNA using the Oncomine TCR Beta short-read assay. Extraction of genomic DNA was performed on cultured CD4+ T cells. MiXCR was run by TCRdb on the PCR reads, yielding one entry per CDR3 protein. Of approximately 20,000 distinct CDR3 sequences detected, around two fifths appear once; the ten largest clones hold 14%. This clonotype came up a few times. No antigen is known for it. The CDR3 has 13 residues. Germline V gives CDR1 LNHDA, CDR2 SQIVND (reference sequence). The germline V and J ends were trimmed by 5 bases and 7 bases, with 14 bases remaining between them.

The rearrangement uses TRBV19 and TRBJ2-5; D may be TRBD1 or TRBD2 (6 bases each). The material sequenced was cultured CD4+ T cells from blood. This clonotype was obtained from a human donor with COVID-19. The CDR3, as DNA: TGTGCCAGTAGTTCACAGGAGGGGGGGACCCAGTACTTC. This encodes CASSSQEGGTQYF.